What follows are 29 T cell receptor beta chains derived from one specimen sequenced in a study of control samples from healthy donors and cancer patients. Assay: immunoSEQ multiplex PCR; the TCRdb copy retains only in-frame clones and omits some. The repertoire includes around 200,000 clones, about 93% of them detected once, and roughly 1.5% sits in the top ten. The specimen sequenced was blood. These receptor sequences come from a young man in good health.

The CDR3 coding sequence is TGTGCCAGCCGGGGGAGCAATCAGCCCCAGCATTTT. It is translated as CASRGSNQPQHF. The chain carries TRBV28 and TRBJ1-5, with a weak D call TRBD1 (5 bases). Germline V gives CDR1 MDHEN, CDR2 SYDVKM. Trimming shortened V by 8 bases and J by 1 base, and 6 bases separated the two germline ends. CDR3 length equals 12 residues.

The CDR3 loop reads CASSISGNQPQHF. In DNA form, the CDR3 reads TGTGCCAGTAGTATTAGTGGCAATCAGCCCCAGCATTTT. The rearrangement joins TRBV19 to TRBJ1-5; D call uncertain. Trimming pared 3 bases from V and 2 bases from J, leaving 5 bases between. This CDR3 spans 13 amino acids. CDR1 and CDR2 (germline): LNHDA, SQIVND (reference sequence).

The V call is TRBV12-3 or TRBV12-4, the J call TRBJ1-2; D is unresolved. This CDR3 spans 13 amino acids. V was cut by 6 bases and J by 4 bases, with 12 bases left in between. This CDR3 reads CASRMDGIYGYTF. Written as DNA, the CDR3 is TGTGCCAGCAGAATGGACGGCATCTATGGCTACACCTTC.

This rearrangement joins TRBV28 to TRBJ1-2, with TRBD1 matching 7 bases. There are 14 residues in the CDR3. V lost 4 bases and J lost 2; bases outside the gene matches: 4. Germline V gene sequence: CDR1 MDHEN, CDR2 SYDVKM. Written as DNA, the CDR3 is TGTGCCAGCAGTTCAACAGGGGACAACTATGGCTACACCTTC. Amino acids: CASSSTGDNYGYTF.

This clone was detected once. The CDR3 DNA sequence: TGTGCCACCAGCAGAGATATCCCAGCCCCTACGATTTCCTACGAGCAGTACTTC. This gives the protein CATSRDIPAPTISYEQYF. The V and J genes are TRBV15 and TRBJ2-7; D is unresolved. Germline V gene sequence: CDR1 LNHNV, CDR2 YYDKDF (reference sequence). This CDR3 is 18 amino acids long. With 0 bases removed from V and 1 base from J, the gap between germline ends came to 19 bases.

The chain joins TRBV18 to TRBJ2-7; D is possibly TRBD1 (6 bases). The CDR3 is 17 residues long. V shed 3 bases and J shed 3 bases, with 21 bases lying between them. Germline CDR1 reads KGHSH; CDR2 reads LQKENI. The CDR3: CASSPRPQTGFGYEQYF. CDR3 nucleotide sequence: TGTGCCAGCTCACCCAGGCCCCAGACAGGATTCGGCTACGAGCAGTACTTC.

This chain connects TRBV9 to TRBJ1-2; D unclear. Germline V gene sequence: CDR1 SGDLS, CDR2 YYNGEE. This CDR3 comprises 12 residues. V was cut by 4 bases and J by 4 bases, with 8 bases left in between. The CDR3, as DNA: TGTGCCAGCAGCAATGGGGTCTATGGCTACACCTTC. The encoded protein is CASSNGVYGYTF. Looking up the rest from reference TRBV9 and TRBJ1-2 gives the full variable domain: DSGVTQTPKHLITATGQRVTLRCSPRSGDLSVYWYQQSLDQGLQFLIQYYNGEERAKGNILERFSAQQFPDLHSELNLSSLELGDSALYFCASSNGVYGYTFGSGTRLTVV.

The rearrangement uses TRBV14 and TRBJ2-2; 9 nucleotides align to TRBD1. CDR3 length: 17 amino acids. V was clipped by 4 bases and J by 0 bases; unmatched bases: 6. In germline, CDR1 is SGHDN, CDR2 FVKESK. The CDR3 here is CASSRDRVKANTGELFF. Written as DNA, the CDR3 is TGTGCCAGCAGCCGGGACAGGGTGAAAGCGAACACCGGGGAGCTGTTTTTT.

The rearrangement uses TRBV9 and TRBJ2-2; D gene ambiguous. The V end was cut by 0 bases, the J end by 0 bases, with 9 bases between. There are 16 residues in the CDR3. From germline, CDR1 is SGDLS and CDR2 YYNGEE. The CDR3 nucleotides are TGTGCCAGCAGCGTAGTGAGCGCAACGAACACCGGGGAGCTGTTTTTT. Its translation is CASSVVSATNTGELFF.

The chain couples TRBV29-1 to TRBJ2-5; perhaps D is TRBD1 or TRBD2 (5 bases each). Trimming pared 7 bases from V and 4 bases from J, leaving 10 bases between. The CDR3 runs to 11 residues. Germline values: CDR1 SQVTM, CDR2 ANQGSEA. CDR3 nucleotide sequence: TGCAGCGGAGGGGAGTCAGAGACCCAGTACTTC. Protein product: CSGGESETQYF. The full variable domain, completed using reference TRBV29-1 and TRBJ2-5, is SAVISQKPSRDICQRGTSLTIQCQVDSQVTMMFWYRQQPGQSLTLIATANQGSEATYESGFVIDKFPISRPNLTFSTLTVSNMSPEDSSIYLCSGGESETQYFGPGTRLLVL.

This clone was seen a few times. The V call is TRBV10-1, the J call TRBJ2-7; D not resolved. Looked up from germline, CDR1 is WNHNN and CDR2 is SYGVQD (reference sequence). This CDR3 region has 15 residues. Trimming stripped 2 bases from V and 6 bases from J, with 17 bases between. The CDR3 loop reads CASSERRQVYAEQYF. CDR3 DNA sequence: TGCGCCAGCAGTGAGAGGCGACAAGTTTATGCCGAGCAGTACTTC.

V usage is TRBV28 and J usage is TRBJ2-7; D possibly corresponds to TRBD2 (6 bases). Per germline, CDR1 MDHEN and CDR2 SYDVKM. Trimming pared 2 bases from V and 0 bases from J, leaving 8 bases between. The CDR3 totals 14 residues. Written as DNA, the CDR3 is TGTGCCAGCAGTTTAGCGGGGAGCTCCTACGAGCAGTACTTC. Amino acids: CASSLAGSSYEQYF.

V is TRBV5-1 and J is TRBJ2-5, with 16 bases aligning to TRBD2. Germline loops: CDR1 SGHRS, CDR2 YFSETQ. The CDR3 sequence is 19 residues long. V lost 0 bases to trimming and J lost 5 bases; unmatched junction nucleotides: 10. CDR3 sequence reads: CASSLEGLAGGPGLETQYF. The CDR3 coding sequence is TGCGCCAGCAGCTTGGAGGGACTAGCGGGGGGGCCAGGTTTGGAGACCCAGTACTTC.

This chain joins TRBV30 and TRBJ2-7; D not certain. CDR1 and CDR2 from the germline V gene are GTSNPN and SVGIG (reference sequence). Trimming removed 3 bases at V and 1 base at J, with 16 bases between. The CDR3 extends over 15 amino acids. Here the CDR3 reads CAWRKRDGWSYEQYF. Written as DNA, the CDR3 is TGTGCCTGGAGAAAACGCGACGGATGGTCCTACGAGCAGTACTTC.

The rearrangement joins TRBV30 to TRBJ2-7; D might be TRBD2 (6 bases). Germline loops: CDR1 GTSNPN, CDR2 SVGIG (reference sequence). V gave up 2 bases and J gave up 0 bases, with 11 bases separating them. The CDR3 totals 14 residues. The CDR3 reads CAWSRDWSSYEQYF. Written as DNA, the CDR3 is TGTGCCTGGAGTAGGGACTGGAGCTCCTACGAGCAGTACTTC.

The genes are TRBV19 and TRBJ1-5, with D tentatively TRBD1 (6 bases). Germline V gives CDR1 LNHDA, CDR2 SQIVND (reference sequence). The CDR3 spans 15 residues. V was cut by 2 bases and J by 7 bases, with 15 bases left in between. CDR3 sequence (DNA): TGTGCCAGTAGTATATCCTCCTCAGGGGAGCAGCCCCAGCATTTT. It encodes CASSISSSGEQPQHF.

V and J are TRBV5-1 and TRBJ1-6; weak D call: TRBD1 (6 bases). V lost 1 base, J lost 10 bases, and 18 bases lay in between. CDR3 length equals 16 residues. CDR1 is SGHRS and CDR2 is YFSETQ in the germline V gene. The CDR3 loop is CASSLSGTTTESPLHF. CDR3 in DNA: TGCGCCAGCAGCTTGTCTGGGACAACTACAGAATCACCCCTCCACTTT.

CDR3 sequence: CASSQNAGTGVGEQYF. The CDR3 DNA sequence: TGTGCCAGCAGCCAAAACGCCGGGACAGGGGTCGGAGAGCAGTACTTC. The chain combines TRBV4-2 with TRBJ2-7; 10 nucleotides agree with TRBD1. Losses at the gene ends were 2 bases for V and 7 bases for J; bases not matched to a gene: 11. There are 16 residues in the CDR3. In germline, CDR1 is LGHNA, CDR2 YNFKEQ.

V usage is TRBV5-8 and J usage is TRBJ2-6; D is uncertain. V gave up 0 bases and J gave up 1 base, with 11 bases separating them. The V gene's germline CDR1 is SGHTS and CDR2 YDEGEE. The CDR3 is 17 amino acids. For the CDR3, the DNA is TGTGCCAGCAGCTTGGGCAGCCACCCTTCTGGGGCCAACGTCCTGACTTTC. The encoded protein is CASSLGSHPSGANVLTF.

This chain links TRBV9 with TRBJ2-7, with 8 positions matching TRBD1. J gave up 3 bases and V 3 bases, and 20 bases lay outside the gene matches. The CDR3 totals 19 residues. Looked up from germline, CDR1 is SGDLS and CDR2 is YYNGEE. CDR3: CASSAGPGGYRSSIYEQYF. DNA of the CDR3: TGTGCCAGCAGCGCCGGCCCAGGGGGCTATCGGTCTAGCATCTACGAGCAGTACTTC.

This chain connects TRBV19 to TRBJ2-7; D is uncertain. The CDR3 contains 14 residues. Germline V gives CDR1 LNHDA, CDR2 SQIVND (reference sequence). V was trimmed by 6 bases and J by 2 bases, leaving 14 bases between them. The CDR3 DNA is TGTGCCAGTAGGCGGTCAGCTAAGGCCTACGAGCAGTACTTC. Amino acid sequence: CASRRSAKAYEQYF.

The rearrangement links TRBV24-1 to TRBJ2-5, with 9 bases lining up with TRBD1. The CDR3 is made up of 13 amino acids. Trimming took 9 bases from V and 3 from J; bases not matched to a gene: 4. Germline values: CDR1 KGHDR, CDR2 SFDVKD. Here the CDR3 DNA reads TGTGCCACCCGGGACAGGGAGGAAGAGACCCAGTACTTC. It yields the protein CATRDREEETQYF.

The rearrangement uses TRBV24-1 and TRBJ2-2; D may correspond to TRBD1 or TRBD2 (5 bases each). CDR3 length equals 13 residues. Germline lookup yields CDR1 KGHDR and CDR2 SFDVKD. V was shortened by 9 bases and J by 4 bases, with 11 bases between the two germline ends. The CDR3 sequence: CATEQDSTGELFF. The CDR3 DNA reads TGTGCCACCGAACAGGACTCCACCGGGGAGCTGTTTTTT.

The chain is built from TRBV6-5 and TRBJ1-6; unclear D gene. The CDR3 is made up of 14 amino acids. CDR1 and CDR2 from the germline V gene are MNHEY and SVGAGI. The V end lost 6 bases, the J end lost 7 bases, and 13 bases lay between the germline ends. CDR3 in DNA: TGTGCCAGCAGAACCGGACCCCAAAATTCACCCCTCCACTTT. Translating it yields CASRTGPQNSPLHF.

The chain employs TRBV28 and TRBJ1-6; D is unresolved. Germline CDR1 MDHEN, CDR2 SYDVKM. V was shortened by 7 bases and J by 3 bases, with 10 bases between the two germline ends. CDR3 length: 14 residues. The CDR3 DNA sequence: TGTGCCAGCATACGCGGCTTCTATAATTCACCCCTCCACTTT. Its translation: CASIRGFYNSPLHF.

The rearrangement links TRBV21-1 to TRBJ2-7; TRBD2, as called in the table, went unchecked against the DNA. TRBV21-1 is termed a pseudogene. There are 14 residues in the CDR3. Here the CDR3 reads CASSKRSLAYEQYF. CDR3 nucleotide sequence: TGTGCCAGCAGCAAACGGTCCCTAGCCTACGAGCAGTACTTC.

This chain joins TRBV2 and TRBJ1-1, with D uncertain. V was trimmed by 6 bases and J by 8 bases, leaving 10 bases between them. There are 11 residues in the CDR3. Per the germline V gene, CDR1 is SNHLY and CDR2 is FYNNEI. The CDR3 nucleotides read TGTGCCAGCAGGGGCAGAGGGGAAGCTTTCTTT. Encoded protein: CASRGRGEAFF. The full variable domain, rest sourced from reference TRBV2 and TRBJ1-1, is EPEVTQTPSHQVTQMGQEVILRCVPISNHLYFYWYRQILGQKVEFLVSFYNNEISEKSEIFDDQFSVERPDGSNFTLKIRSTKLEDSAMYFCASRGRGEAFFGQGTRLTVV.

The CDR3 is CATKAPYQETQYF. CDR3 bases: TGTGCCACCAAAGCCCCGTACCAAGAGACCCAGTACTTC. The chain uses TRBV24-1 and TRBJ2-5; D unclear. The CDR3 is made up of 13 amino acids. V was clipped by 8 bases and J by 0 bases, with 9 bases between them. Germline V gives CDR1 KGHDR, CDR2 SFDVKD.

The rearrangement joins TRBV5-1 to TRBJ1-3; D ambiguous. Germline loops: CDR1 SGHRS, CDR2 YFSETQ. The CDR3 has 13 amino acids. Trimming shortened V by 4 bases and J by 0 bases, and 5 bases separated the two germline ends. The CDR3 loop reads CASSPDSGNTIYF. CDR3 bases: TGCGCCAGCAGCCCGGACTCTGGAAACACCATATATTTT.